Listed below are T cell receptor beta chains from one sample, sequenced in a study of cytomegalovirus exposure and HLA in healthy donors. Repertoires were generated with immunoSEQ multiplex PCR, while TCRdb's copy carries only in-frame clones and drops some. The data show around 150,000 clones, around four fifths seen once. The sample was PBMCs. Receptors were obtained from a man aged 45-60 years in good health and CMV-seropositive. Both conserved end residues are part of each CDR3. The D gene is left open where the match is weak. Some rows mark clone size as missing; the rest say once, few, many or name a class of expanded clone.

d_gene: TRBD1
abundance: .
len: 16
j_gene: TRBJ1-5
v_gene: TRBV28
CDR3aa: CASSQAGQGVVGPQHF
CDR3nt: TGTGCCAGCAGTCAGGCGGGACAGGGGGTAGTGGGGCCCCAGCATTTT

d_gene: .
abundance: .
len: 14
j_gene: TRBJ1-3
v_gene: TRBV30
CDR3aa: CAWRYGRGTNTIYF
CDR3nt: TGTGCCTGGCGATACGGGCGGGGAACAAACACCATATATTTT

d_gene: .
abundance: .
len: 14
j_gene: TRBJ2-7
v_gene: TRBV6-5
CDR3aa: CASSYDRGTYEQYF
CDR3nt: TGTGCCAGCAGTTACGACCGCGGAACCTACGAGCAGTACTTC

d_gene: TRBD1
abundance: .
len: 16
j_gene: TRBJ2-7
v_gene: TRBV10-2
CDR3aa: CASSERTGTGAGEQYF
CDR3nt: TGCGCCAGCAGTGAGCGAACCGGGACAGGGGCAGGCGAGCAGTACTTC

d_gene: .
abundance: .
len: 16
j_gene: TRBJ1-1
v_gene: TRBV27
CDR3aa: CASSLIRGGGHTEAFF
CDR3nt: TGTGCCAGCAGTTTAATAAGGGGGGGTGGGCACACTGAAGCTTTCTTT

d_gene: TRBD2
abundance: .
len: 15
j_gene: TRBJ2-1
v_gene: TRBV6-5
CDR3aa: CASKNSGSGRDEQFF
CDR3nt: TGTGCCAGCAAGAATAGCGGGAGTGGGAGGGATGAGCAGTTCTTC

d_gene: TRBD1
abundance: .
len: 16
j_gene: TRBJ1-5
v_gene: TRBV18
CDR3aa: CASSTGTGDINQPQHF
CDR3nt: TGTGCCAGCTCTACCGGGACAGGGGATATCAATCAGCCCCAGCATTTT

d_gene: TRBD2
abundance: .
len: 15
j_gene: TRBJ2-7
v_gene: TRBV27
CDR3aa: CASSPTGLAINEQYF
CDR3nt: TGTGCCAGCAGTCCCACGGGACTAGCGATAAACGAGCAGTACTTC

d_gene: TRBD1
abundance: .
len: 15
j_gene: TRBJ2-3
v_gene: TRBV5-4
CDR3aa: CASSRDRIPRDTQYF
CDR3nt: TGTGCCAGCAGCCGGGACAGGATTCCGAGAGATACGCAGTATTTT

d_gene: .
abundance: once
len: 16
j_gene: TRBJ2-5
v_gene: TRBV28
CDR3aa: CASHTGGEASGREQYF
CDR3nt: TGTGCCAGCCACACAGGGGGCGAAGCTAGCGGGAGAGAACAGTACTTC

d_gene: .
abundance: .
len: 13
j_gene: TRBJ2-5
v_gene: TRBV7-2
CDR3aa: CASSSQSQETQYF
CDR3nt: TGTGCCAGCAGCTCCCAGTCTCAAGAGACCCAGTACTTC

d_gene: .
abundance: .
len: 15
j_gene: TRBJ2-5
v_gene: TRBV28
CDR3aa: CASSTPEAGVETQYF
CDR3nt: TGTGCCAGCAGTACCCCAGAGGCCGGGGTAGAGACCCAGTACTTC

d_gene: TRBD1
abundance: once
len: 15
j_gene: TRBJ2-7
v_gene: TRBV19
CDR3aa: CASSERQGDSYEQYF
CDR3nt: TGTGCCAGTAGTGAGCGACAGGGTGACTCCTACGAGCAGTACTTC

d_gene: TRBD2
abundance: .
len: 12
j_gene: TRBJ2-7
v_gene: TRBV9
CDR3aa: CASSGDYSGQYF
CDR3nt: TGTGCCAGCAGCGGGGACTATTCTGGGCAGTACTTC